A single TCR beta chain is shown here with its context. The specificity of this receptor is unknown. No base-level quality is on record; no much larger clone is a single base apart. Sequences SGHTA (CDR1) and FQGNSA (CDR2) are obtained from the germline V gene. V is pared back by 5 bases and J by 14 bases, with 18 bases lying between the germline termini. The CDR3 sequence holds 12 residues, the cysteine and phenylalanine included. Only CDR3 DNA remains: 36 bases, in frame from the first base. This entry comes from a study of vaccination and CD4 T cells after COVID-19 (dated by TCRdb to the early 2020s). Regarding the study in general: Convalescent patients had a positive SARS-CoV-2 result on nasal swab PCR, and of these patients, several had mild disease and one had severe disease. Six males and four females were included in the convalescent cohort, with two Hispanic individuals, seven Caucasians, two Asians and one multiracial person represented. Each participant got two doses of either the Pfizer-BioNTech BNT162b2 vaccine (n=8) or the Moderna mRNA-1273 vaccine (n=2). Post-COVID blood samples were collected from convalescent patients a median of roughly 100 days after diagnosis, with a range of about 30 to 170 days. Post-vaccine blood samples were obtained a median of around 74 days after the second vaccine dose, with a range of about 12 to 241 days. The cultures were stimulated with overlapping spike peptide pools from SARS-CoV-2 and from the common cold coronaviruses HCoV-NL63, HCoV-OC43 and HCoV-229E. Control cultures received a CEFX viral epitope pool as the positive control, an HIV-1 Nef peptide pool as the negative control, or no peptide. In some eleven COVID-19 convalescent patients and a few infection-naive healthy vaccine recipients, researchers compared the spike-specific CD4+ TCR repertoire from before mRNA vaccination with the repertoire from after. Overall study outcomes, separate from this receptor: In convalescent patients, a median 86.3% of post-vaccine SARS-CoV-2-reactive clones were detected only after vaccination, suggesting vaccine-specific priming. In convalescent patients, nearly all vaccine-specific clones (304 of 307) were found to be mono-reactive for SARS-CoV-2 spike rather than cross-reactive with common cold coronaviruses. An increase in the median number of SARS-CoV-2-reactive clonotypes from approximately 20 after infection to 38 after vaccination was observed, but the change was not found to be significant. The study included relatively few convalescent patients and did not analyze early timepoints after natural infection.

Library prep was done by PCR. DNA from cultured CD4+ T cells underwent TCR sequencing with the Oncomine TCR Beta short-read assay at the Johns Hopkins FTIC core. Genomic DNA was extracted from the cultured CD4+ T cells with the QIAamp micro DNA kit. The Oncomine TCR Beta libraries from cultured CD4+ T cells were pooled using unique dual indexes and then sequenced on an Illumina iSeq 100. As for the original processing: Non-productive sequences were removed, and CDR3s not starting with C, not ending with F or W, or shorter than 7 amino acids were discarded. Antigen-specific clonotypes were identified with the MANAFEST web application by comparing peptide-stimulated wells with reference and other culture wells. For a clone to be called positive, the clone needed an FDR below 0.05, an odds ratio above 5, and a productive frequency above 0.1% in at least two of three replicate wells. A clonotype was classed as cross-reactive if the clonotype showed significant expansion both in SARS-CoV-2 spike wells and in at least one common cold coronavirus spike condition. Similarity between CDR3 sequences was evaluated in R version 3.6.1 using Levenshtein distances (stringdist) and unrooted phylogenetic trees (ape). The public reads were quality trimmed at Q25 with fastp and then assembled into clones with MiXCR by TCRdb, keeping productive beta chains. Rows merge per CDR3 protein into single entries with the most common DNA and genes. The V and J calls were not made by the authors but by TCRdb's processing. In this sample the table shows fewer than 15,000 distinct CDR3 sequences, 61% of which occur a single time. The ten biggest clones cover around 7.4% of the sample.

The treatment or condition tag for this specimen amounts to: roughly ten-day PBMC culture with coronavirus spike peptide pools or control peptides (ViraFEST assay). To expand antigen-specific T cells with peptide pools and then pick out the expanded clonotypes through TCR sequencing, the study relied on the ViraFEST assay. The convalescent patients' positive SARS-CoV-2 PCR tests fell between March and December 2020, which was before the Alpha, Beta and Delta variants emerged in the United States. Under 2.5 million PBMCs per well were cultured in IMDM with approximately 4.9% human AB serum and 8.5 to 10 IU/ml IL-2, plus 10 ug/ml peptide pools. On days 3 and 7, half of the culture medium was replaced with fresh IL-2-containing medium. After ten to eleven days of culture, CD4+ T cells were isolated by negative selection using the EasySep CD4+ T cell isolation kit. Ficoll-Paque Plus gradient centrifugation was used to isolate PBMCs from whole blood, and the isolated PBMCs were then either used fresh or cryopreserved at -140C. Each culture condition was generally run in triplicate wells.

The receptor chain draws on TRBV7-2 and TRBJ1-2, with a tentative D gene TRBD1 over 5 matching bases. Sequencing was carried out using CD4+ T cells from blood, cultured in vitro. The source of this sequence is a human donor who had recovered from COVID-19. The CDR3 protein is CASSARGRASTF. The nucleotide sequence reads TGTGCCAGCAGCGCGAGGGGCAGGGCGAGTACCTTC.